The following is a T cell receptor beta chain sequence with its context. Its antigen is not known. This entry is derived from a study of blood T cells in healthy people across ages. Whole-study findings and limits: Long-lived donors had more naive CD4+ cells and higher diversity than aged donors. Investigators viewed diversity estimates from one million T cells as underestimates, the study reported. Older individuals had lower TCR beta diversity per million T cells (the decline was roughly linear).

It was with a sample-barcoded 5' primer and a J-beta primer mix that a second PCR of roughly 7 to 12 cycles was run. TCRdb used MiXCR to reprocess the 5' RACE reads, holding one entry per CDR3 protein. This table has roughly 1,300,000 distinct CDR3 sequences, 45% to 70% appearing once. V was shortened by 3 bases and J by 0 bases, with 9 bases between the two germline ends. This CDR3 is 14 amino acids long. The germline V gene has CDR1 SGDLS and CDR2 YYNGEE. Input material: blood. This TCR was sampled from a man younger than 35 in good health. V gene TRBV9 combines with J gene TRBJ2-5, with no clear D. The DNA of the CDR3 is TGTGCCAGCAGCGGATTGGGGTACCAAGAGACCCAGTACTTC. It specifies CASSGLGYQETQYF.